This T cell receptor (beta chain) was sequenced during a study of shared clonotypes between healthy human individuals. Study summary: Each donor's CD4 naive and CD4 memory cells filled three plates apiece, CD8 naive two, and CD8 memory one. Study-wide points: Against clonotypes common to all four donors, non-shared ones had lower generation probabilities.

Per the original methods: ImmunoSEQ yielded junction-only sequences lacking quality scores, so filtering differed. The repertoire was sequenced with immunoSEQ multiplex PCR; TCRdb's copy has only in-frame clones and lacks some. The DNA gave D and trimming, while V, J and clone size come from that table. The data contain 560,000 or so clones, about 95% of them singletons. This clone appeared a single time. Antigen: not known. The CDR3 sequence is 18 residues long. The V gene's germline CDR1 is SGHTA and CDR2 FQGTGA. V was clipped by 1 base and J by 0 bases; unmatched bases: 7. The naive CD8 subset, CD45RO-negative cells positively selected for CCR7, excluded terminally differentiated effector memory CD45RA+ cells. Each donor was a Caucasian adult residing in Nashville, Tennessee.

The chain combines TRBV7-3 with TRBJ2-3; TRBD2 matches at 10 bases. Sequencing used naive CD8+ T cells sorted from blood. This receptor was taken from a woman younger than 45 in good health. The CDR3 protein is CASSLKTSGRLSTDTQYF. The CDR3, as DNA: TGTGCCAGCAGCTTAAAGACTAGCGGGCGCTTAAGCACAGATACGCAGTATTTT.